Listed below are T cell receptor beta chains from one sample, sequenced in a study of cytomegalovirus exposure and HLA in healthy donors. Method: immunoSEQ multiplex PCR; TCRdb's copy keeps in-frame clones and lacks some. The data show over 85,000 clones, about 85% seen once. The sequenced material came from PBMCs. Receptor source: a female donor in good health and CMV-seropositive. Each CDR3 is given with its conserved first and last residue.

TRBJ2-7 | 16 | TRBV6-5 | CASSYLGTGLSYEQYF
TRBJ2-7 | 14 | TRBV9 | CASSPLAENYEQYF
TRBJ2-1 | 14 | TRBV4-1 | CASSQVRTIGEQFF
TRBJ1-5 | 14 | TRBV28 | CASTLTRINQPQHF
TRBJ2-1 | 19 | TRBV5-1 | CASSSERPLAGGSYNEQFF
TRBJ1-6 | 17 | TRBV5-1 | CASSLEGIRIGDSPLHF
TRBJ2-5 | 15 | TRBV5-1 | CASSWGVGSQETQYF
TRBJ2-3 | 16 | TRBV9 | CASSVEFRGNADTQYF
TRBJ2-1 | 17 | TRBV6-1 | CASSERGPGTGADEQFF
TRBJ1-6 | 13 | TRBV6-1 | CASRNVGGSPLHF
TRBJ1-4 | 16 | TRBV6-1 | CASREDYRGANEKLFF
TRBJ2-1 | 14 | TRBV2 | CASSEEEVYNEQFF
TRBJ1-6 | 16 | TRBV15 | CATSRGSDRGRSPLHF
TRBJ1-2 | 13 | TRBV7-9 | CASSLGTGNGYTF
TRBJ1-2 | 15 | TRBV29-1 | CSVDSPGGGLYGYTF
TRBJ2-7 | 15 | TRBV5-1 | CASSSVLGQGSEQYF
TRBJ2-2 | 19 | TRBV4-1 | CASSQPLRGVAGDTGELFF
TRBJ2-2 | 14 | TRBV7-2 | CASSLAGVTGELFF
TRBJ1-2 | 13 | TRBV4-1 | CASSQDSNYGYTF
TRBJ1-2 | 14 | TRBV10-3 | CAITFGGWNYGYTF
TRBJ2-1 | 17 | TRBV11-3 | CASSWTSGRYSANEQFF
TRBJ2-7 | 11 | TRBV25-1 | CASSATYEQYF
TRBJ2-7 | 17 | TRBV21-1 | CASSKKREAGAHYEQYF
TRBJ2-1 | 17 | TRBV7-3 | CASSLNRPGGPGNEQFF
TRBJ2-7 | 16 | TRBV10-3 | CAISEFPGQGAWEQYF
TRBJ2-4 | 17 | TRBV10-3 | CAISDVERRPAKNIQYF
TRBJ2-1 | 11 | TRBV19 | CASSSINEQFF
TRBJ2-2 | 16 | TRBV9 | CASSVGLAIDTGELFF
TRBJ1-5 | 14 | TRBV7-9 | CASSSQGGNQPQHF
TRBJ1-3 | 15 | TRBV7-9 | CASRSDKDSGNTIYF
TRBJ2-1 | 15 | TRBV28 | CASRAPGRGSDEQFF
TRBJ1-1 | 13 | TRBV5-4 | CASSSSNFAEAFF
TRBJ2-1 | 15 | TRBV5-1 | CASSLAGGANNEQFF
TRBJ2-4 | 16 | TRBV7-5 | CVRSLGDSLAKNIQYF
TRBJ1-2 | 12 | TRBV27 | CASLSYGGGYTF
TRBJ1-5 | 21 | TRBV21-1 | CASSRRKQPGQGHYSNQPQHF
TRBJ1-4 | 14 | TRBV27 | CASSLLQSNEKLFF
TRBJ2-5 | 16 | TRBV4-2 | CASSQATSGSEETQYF
TRBJ1-4 | 13 | TRBV6-5 | CASSYGLGQKLFF
TRBJ1-5 | 14 | TRBV4-1 | CASSRTLSNQPQHF
TRBJ1-1 | 13 | TRBV6-6 | CASSPLWNTEAFF
TRBJ1-2 | 12 | TRBV29-1 | CSVAESLEGYTF
TRBJ1-2 | 13 | TRBV10-3 | CAISEEGEWIYTF
TRBJ1-1 | 15 | TRBV28 | CASSLMDSVNTEAFF
TRBJ2-2 | 14 | TRBV5-5 | CASNPVGGAGELFF